This entry lists 3 T cell receptor beta chains sequenced from one sample in a study of regulatory T cells in long-lasting Graves disease. Documented time point: newly diagnosed GD, antithyroid drugs for less than 3 months. PBMC-extracted RNA yielded the TCR library. Both iRepertoire HTBI primers and Arm-PCR of CDR3 regions were used to build the TCR beta libraries. Each CDR3 protein gets one entry after TCRdb re-called the multiplex PCR reads with MiXCR. Of some 220,000 distinct CDR3 sequences detected, around 20% appear once; the ten largest clones hold over 9.5%. In addition, the sample was reused for a study of T cells in Graves' hyperthyroidism and ophthalmopathy.

The specimen was peripheral blood mononuclear cells (PBMCs), collected at new diagnosis, from a patient treated with antithyroid drugs. The receptor source for this set is a woman aged 25 to 39 with Graves disease.

This clonotype was detected only a few times. The V and J genes are TRBV6-2 or TRBV6-3 and TRBJ2-1, with TRBD2 matching over 8 bases. Losses at the gene ends were 7 bases for V and 1 base for J; bases not matched to a gene: 6. Germline CDR1 is MNHEY and CDR2 is SVGEGT. The CDR3 has 15 residues. The CDR3 loop reads CASKPLAGSYNEQFF. The CDR3 coding sequence is TGTGCCAGCAAACCCCTAGCGGGTTCCTACAATGAGCAGTTCTTC.

This clonotype occurred a few times. One base away lies a much larger clone, so this may be a sequencing read error. The chain links TRBV6-2 or TRBV6-3 to TRBJ2-3; a possible D gene is TRBD2 (6 bases). The DNA end is more similar to TRBJ2-7, so the J call may be wrong. The CDR3 consists of 15 residues. CDR1 MNHEY and CDR2 SVGEGT come from the germline V gene. CDR3 sequence reads: CASTRGASTYGEQYF. For the CDR3, the DNA is TGTGCCAGCACACGCGGGGCAAGTACTTACGGGGAGCAGTACTTC.

This clonotype was counted between two and nine times. The V and J genes are TRBV28 and TRBJ2-4; D unclear. The CDR3 consists of 15 residues. Between the trimmed V and J ends, which lost 1 base and 2 bases, there was a span of 9 bases. Germline loops: CDR1 MDHEN, CDR2 SYDVKM. In DNA, the CDR3 is TGTGCCAGCAGTTTATTCCGGAAGTCCAAAAACATTCAGTACTTC. It specifies CASSLFRKSKNIQYF. Based on the CDR3 plus reference TRBV28 and TRBJ2-4, the full variable domain is DVKVTQSSRYLVKRTGEKVFLECVQDMDHENMFWYRQDPGLGLRLIYFSYDVKMKEKGDIPEGYSVSREKKERFSLILESASTNQTSMYLCASSLFRKSKNIQYFGAGTRLSVL.